This T cell receptor beta chain was sequenced in a study of Graves' ophthalmopathy and Graves' hyperthyroidism. RNA transcripts served as template for amplifying TCR beta CDR3 sequences. First-round RT-PCR employed HTBI primers, with a second-round multiplex PCR after it. TCRdb independently ran MiXCR on the multiplex PCR reads; one entry per CDR3 protein. The repertoire holds 900,000 to 1,200,000 distinct CDR3 sequences, with about 38% as singletons. V was pared by 1 base and J by 1 base, with 8 bases between. In germline, CDR1 is SGHNT, CDR2 YYREEE (reference sequence). CDR3 length: 14 amino acids. At least ten counts were recorded for this clonotype.

The clonotype was recovered from an adult man with Graves' hyperthyroidism. The chain links TRBV5-4 to TRBJ1-1; D is unresolved. The specimen was peripheral blood or thyroid tissue (not recorded which). This CDR3 is CASSLPAWNTEAFF. The CDR3 nucleotides read TGTGCCAGCAGCTTGCCAGCTTGGAACACTGAAGCTTTCTTT.